These 3 T cell receptor beta chains originate from one sample sequenced in a study of molecular identifiers for immune sequencing clone quantification. TCRdb used MiXCR to reprocess the PCR reads, holding one entry per CDR3 protein. The sample has 75,000 to 95,000 distinct CDR3 sequences, around 27% seen once. Sequencing input: naive CD8+ T cells from blood, with Jurkat cell RNA spiked in. Subset reported: FACS-sorted CD8+CD4-CCR7+CD45RA+ naive T cells. The source is a human donor in good health. Some libraries in this study had Jurkat cell RNA spiked in.

This chain uses TRBV4-3 with TRBJ2-1; 9 bases map to TRBD2. Germline CDR1 is LGHNA and CDR2 is YSLEER. J gave up 3 bases and V 4 bases, and 13 bases lay outside the gene matches. There are 18 residues in the CDR3. The CDR3, as DNA: TGCGCCAGCAGCCGGGATTCGCCGGCGGGGGGGCTCTACAATGAGCAGTTCTTC. It translates to CASSRDSPAGGLYNEQFF.

The chain joins TRBV4-2 to TRBJ2-3; 8 positions agree with TRBD2. There are 17 residues in the CDR3. From germline, CDR1 is LGHNA and CDR2 YNFKEQ. After removal of 0 bases from V and 5 bases from J, the junction contained 10 bases not matched to a gene. The CDR3 DNA is TGTGCCAGCAGCCAAGATTATGTAAGCGGGAGCCGAGATACGCAGTATTTT. It is translated as CASSQDYVSGSRDTQYF.

This clonotype was detected many times. V and J are TRBV28 and TRBJ2-1; 10 nucleotides line up with TRBD2. This CDR3 region has 16 residues. The V gene's germline CDR1 is MDHEN and CDR2 SYDVKM. Trimming at V came to 5 bases and at J to 5 bases, leaving 9 bases not matched to a gene. The CDR3 DNA sequence: TGTGCCAGCAGTCAAAGACTAGCGGGTAGCAACAATGAGCAGTTCTTC. It encodes CASSQRLAGSNNEQFF.